The 9 T cell receptor beta chains reported below all come from one sample, sequenced in a study of vaccination effects on CD4 cells after COVID-19. Their target antigens are unknown. Antigen-specific CD4+ T cells were expanded with viral peptide pools in the ViraFEST assay before sequencing. CD4+ T cell isolation took place after about nine days of culture. Sequenced by immunoSEQ multiplex PCR; TCRdb stores in-frame clones only, minus some. The data contain tens of thousands of clones, roughly four fifths of them singletons. Here the sequenced sample was CD4+ T cells from PBMCs cultured with HCoV-229E spike peptides, taken before COVID-19 vaccination. The source is a human donor who received a COVID-19 vaccine.

The V gene is TRBV27, the J gene TRBJ1-4; possible D gene TRBD1, 5 bases. CDR3 length: 16 amino acids. Trimming shortened V by 8 bases and J by 5 bases, and 21 bases separated the two germline ends. Per the germline V gene, CDR1 is MNHEY and CDR2 is SMNVEV (reference sequence). In DNA form, the CDR3 reads TGTGCCAGCCGTCATGCTGGGGCCCTCAAAAATGAAAAACTGTTTTTT. Protein product: CASRHAGALKNEKLFF.

The rearrangement links TRBV6-5 to TRBJ2-7; either TRBD1 or TRBD2 may fit D (5 bases each). CDR3 size: 14 residues. Germline V gene data show CDR1 as MNHEY and CDR2 as SVGAGI. The V end lost 5 bases, the J end lost 6 bases, and 17 bases lay between the germline ends. The CDR3 DNA is TGTGCCAGCAGTAGGGACGGACCAGGGAGCGAGCAGTACGTC. Its translation: CASSRDGPGSEQYV.

J is TRBJ2-3 and V is TRBV10-3; 13 positions match TRBD2. V lost 9 bases and J lost 3; bases outside the gene matches: 3. CDR3 size: 14 residues. Germline assignment: CDR1 ENHRY and CDR2 SYGVKD. CDR3 sequence: CAITSGGETDTQYF. DNA of the CDR3: TGTGCCATAACTAGCGGGGGGGAAACAGATACGCAGTATTTT.

The rearrangement joins TRBV30 to TRBJ1-3; D ambiguous. This CDR3 has 17 amino acids. From germline, CDR1 is GTSNPN and CDR2 SVGIG (reference sequence). Trimming removed 5 bases at V and 4 bases at J, with 24 bases between. CDR3 protein: CAWGSRILLGEGNTIYF. The CDR3 region has the DNA TGTGCCTGGGGATCCAGAATTCTCCTCGGGGAGGGAAACACCATATATTTT.

V usage is TRBV6-2 or TRBV6-3 and J usage is TRBJ2-5; 8 bases align to TRBD1. With V trimmed by 5 bases and J by 5 bases, 4 bases remained unmatched. Germline lookup yields CDR1 MNHEY and CDR2 SVGEGT. The CDR3 covers 13 residues. The chain's CDR3 is CASSRQGRETQYF. CDR3 in DNA: TGTGCCAGCAGTAGACAGGGGAGGGAGACCCAGTACTTC.

V usage is TRBV28 and J usage is TRBJ1-1, with D uncertain. Germline V gene lookup returns CDR1 MDHEN and CDR2 SYDVKM. The CDR3 consists of 14 residues. V was shortened by 5 bases and J by 1 base, with 11 bases between the two germline ends. The CDR3 region is CASSLDKQNTEAFF. CDR3 bases: TGTGCCAGCAGTCTCGATAAACAGAACACTGAAGCTTTCTTT. The complete variable domain, with remaining parts taken from reference TRBV28 and TRBJ1-1, reads DVKVTQSSRYLVKRTGEKVFLECVQDMDHENMFWYRQDPGLGLRLIYFSYDVKMKEKGDIPEGYSVSREKKERFSLILESASTNQTSMYLCASSLDKQNTEAFFGQGTRLTVV.

V and J are TRBV7-9 and TRBJ1-1; no clear D gene. This CDR3 region has 14 residues. From germline, CDR1 is SEHNR and CDR2 FQNEAQ (reference sequence). V was trimmed by 7 bases and J by 1 base, leaving 13 bases between them. The CDR3 bases are TGTGCCAGCACCCTCGTAGAGGGGAACACTGAAGCTTTCTTT. Amino acid sequence: CASTLVEGNTEAFF.

This chain uses TRBV6-5 with TRBJ1-2; 8 nucleotides agree with TRBD1. Germline trimming cut 6 bases from V and 5 bases from J; bases unmatched to any gene: 8. The CDR3 is 14 amino acids. Germline values: CDR1 MNHEY, CDR2 SVGAGI. This CDR3 reads CASSRPGTGYGYTF. Written as DNA, the CDR3 is TGTGCCAGCAGCCGACCCGGGACAGGATATGGCTACACCTTC.

This clone was detected once. The chain uses TRBV6-5 and TRBJ1-6, with a tentative D call TRBD1 (6 bases). Germline lookup yields CDR1 MNHEY and CDR2 SVGAGI. V lost 6 bases and J lost 8, with 17 bases in between. The CDR3 runs 15 residues. The CDR3 sequence: CASSQGPPGDSPLHF. The DNA of the CDR3 is TGTGCCAGCAGCCAGGGGCCCCCGGGGGATTCACCCCTCCACTTT.